The 29 T cell receptor beta chains below all came from one sample that was sequenced in a study of TIL therapy for anti-PD-1-resistant metastatic lung cancer. The time point denotes: pre-treatment sample, taken before nivolumab and TIL therapy. Sequencing used immunoSEQ v3. Sequenced by immunoSEQ multiplex PCR; TCRdb stores in-frame clones only, minus some. The sample records about 53,000 clones, more than 60% being singletons. The sample here was blood, taken at baseline. The receptors come from a person between 25 and 80 years old with non-small cell lung cancer.

The genes are TRBV5-1 and TRBJ2-1; 10 bases align to TRBD2. The length of the CDR3 is 16 residues. CDR1 and CDR2 (germline): SGHRS, YFSETQ. V lost 2 bases to trimming and J lost 3 bases; unmatched junction nucleotides: 5. The CDR3 coding sequence is TGCGCCAGCAGCTTACGTACTAGCGGGGTCTACAATGAGCAGTTCTTC. Translating it yields CASSLRTSGVYNEQFF.

This chain joins TRBV5-1 and TRBJ1-2; the match to TRBD1 covers 8 bases. The V gene's germline CDR1 is SGHRS and CDR2 YFSETQ. V lost 1 base, J lost 8 bases, and 16 bases stayed unmatched. There are 17 residues in the CDR3. CDR3 in amino acids: CASSLLPNWQTGAGYTF. In DNA, the CDR3 is TGCGCCAGCAGCTTGCTCCCTAACTGGCAGACAGGGGCCGGCTACACCTTC.

This clone was picked up a small number of times. The chain links TRBV30 to TRBJ2-5, with D hard to call. Between the trimmed V and J ends, which lost 7 bases and 5 bases, there was a span of 8 bases. This CDR3 is built from 10 residues. CDR1 is GTSNPN and CDR2 is SVGIG in the germline V gene (reference sequence). CDR3 residues: CAFSVETQYF. CDR3 in DNA: TGTGCCTTCTCCGTCGAGACCCAGTACTTC.

V gene TRBV5-1 combines with J gene TRBJ2-7; D might be TRBD1 (6 bases). The V gene's germline CDR1 is SGHRS and CDR2 YFSETQ. CDR3 length: 18 amino acids. V lost 0 bases and J lost 4, with 23 bases in between. In DNA form, the CDR3 reads TGCGCCAGCAGCTTGGGGTACAGGGCGACGTCAGTGGAATACGAGCAGTACTTC. Its protein is CASSLGYRATSVEYEQYF.

The chain combines TRBV27 with TRBJ2-7, with 7 bases lining up with TRBD1. Germline V gene data show CDR1 as MNHEY and CDR2 as SMNVEV (reference sequence). The length of the CDR3 is 13 residues. V trimming: 5 bases; J trimming: 2 bases; junction bases outside the gene matches: 3. The DNA of the CDR3 is TGTGCCAGCAGTCCGGGGACAGCCTACGAGCAGTACTTC. Translating gives CASSPGTAYEQYF.

This chain connects TRBV7-9 to TRBJ2-7, with TRBD2 matching over 16 bases. CDR3 length equals 18 residues. Germline CDR1 reads SEHNR; CDR2 reads FQNEAQ (reference sequence). The J segment lost 2 bases and the V segment lost 6 bases, leaving 10 bases of the junction unmatched. CDR3 in DNA: TGTGCCAGCAGGCCGACACCGGGACTAGCGGGAGGGGCCTACGAGCAGTACTTC. Protein product: CASRPTPGLAGGAYEQYF.

The chain couples TRBV10-3 to TRBJ2-1; D is perhaps TRBD1 (6 bases). Trimming shortened V by 10 bases and J by 8 bases, and 18 bases separated the two germline ends. The germline CDR1 and CDR2 sequences are ENHRY and SYGVKD. This CDR3 spans 13 amino acids. CDR3 loop: CATYDRLQDEQFF. The DNA for the CDR3 is TGTGCCACCTACGACAGGCTCCAGGATGAGCAGTTCTTC.

In this sample, this clone turned up a few times. V usage is TRBV5-1 and J usage is TRBJ1-2; 9 bases map to TRBD1. The ends lost 3 bases at V and 6 bases at J; junction bases unmatched: 3. The CDR3 extends over 13 amino acids. Germline V lookup: CDR1 SGHRS, CDR2 YFSETQ. The CDR3 reads CASSWGTGNGYTF. Here the CDR3 DNA reads TGCGCCAGCAGCTGGGGGACAGGGAATGGCTACACCTTC.

V and J are TRBV7-8 and TRBJ2-7; D is tentatively TRBD1 or TRBD2 (5 bases each). V was cut by 2 bases and J by 2 bases, with 13 bases left in between. CDR3 length: 15 residues. Germline lookup yields CDR1 SGHVS and CDR2 FQNEAQ. The CDR3 DNA is TGTGCCAGCAGCTTATTAACGGGGCAGGCCTACGAGCAGTACTTC. Encoded protein: CASSLLTGQAYEQYF.

The gene calls are TRBV5-1 and TRBJ2-4, with a possible D match to TRBD1 (5 bases). V lost 0 bases, J lost 6 bases, and 10 bases lay in between. Germline assignment: CDR1 SGHRS and CDR2 YFSETQ. The CDR3 runs 14 residues. CDR3 region: CASSLAVGANIQYF. CDR3 nucleotide sequence: TGCGCCAGCAGCTTGGCGGTAGGGGCAAACATTCAGTACTTC.

The rearrangement joins TRBV19 to TRBJ1-1; no clear D. V was pared by 1 base and J by 2 bases, with 14 bases between. The germline gives CDR1 LNHDA, CDR2 SQIVND (reference sequence). CDR3 length: 16 residues. CDR3 residues: CASSIVGRSTNTEAFF. The CDR3 coding sequence is TGTGCCAGTAGTATAGTTGGCAGGTCGACTAACACTGAAGCTTTCTTT. Variable domain in full (rest from reference TRBV19 and TRBJ1-1): DGGITQSPKYLFRKEGQNVTLSCEQNLNHDAMYWYRQDPGQGLRLIYYSQIVNDFQKGDIAEGYSVSREKKESFPLTVTSAQKNPTAFYLCASSIVGRSTNTEAFFGQGTRLTVV.

CDR3 DNA sequence: TGTGCCAGCACTTTAGGACTAGCGGGAGGTCAAGAGACCCAGTACTTC. It specifies CASTLGLAGGQETQYF. This chain connects TRBV2 to TRBJ2-5; 14 bases are shared with TRBD2. This CDR3 is built from 16 residues. The germline CDR1 and CDR2 sequences are SNHLY and FYNNEI. V lost 7 bases to trimming and J lost 2 bases; unmatched junction nucleotides: 6.

The genes are TRBV7-9 and TRBJ1-2, with D perhaps matching TRBD1 (5 bases). Looked up from germline, CDR1 is SEHNR and CDR2 is FQNEAQ (reference sequence). Trimming cost V 2 bases and J 6 bases, with 16 bases left between them. The CDR3 consists of 15 residues. In nucleotides, the CDR3 is TGTGCCAGCAGCTTATCCGACAGATCGGGCAATGGCTACACCTTC. It codes for CASSLSDRSGNGYTF.

This chain links TRBV5-4 with TRBJ2-4, with D perhaps TRBD2 (7 bases). Trimming removed 3 bases at V and 6 bases at J, with 16 bases between. Germline assignment: CDR1 SGHNT and CDR2 YYREEE (reference sequence). This CDR3 spans 15 amino acids. CDR3: CASSWGRGSGNIQYF. CDR3 sequence (DNA): TGTGCCAGCAGCTGGGGGCGGGGGTCGGGAAACATTCAGTACTTC.

CDR3: CASSFRQTNTEAFF. As DNA, the CDR3 is TGTGCCAGCAGCTTTCGGCAGACGAACACTGAAGCTTTCTTT. V usage is TRBV7-6 and J usage is TRBJ1-1; D unclear. Germline lookup yields CDR1 SGHVS and CDR2 FNYEAQ. Trimming took off 3 bases at V and 1 base at J, with 9 bases between the two ends. The CDR3 has 14 amino acids. The variable domain in full, with the rest retrieved from reference TRBV7-6 and TRBJ1-1, is GAGVSQSPRYKVTKRGQDVALRCDPISGHVSLYWYRQALGQGPEFLTYFNYEAQQDKSGLPNDRFSAERPEGSISTLTIQRTEQRDSAMYRCASSFRQTNTEAFFGQGTRLTVV.

This clone was counted between two and nine times. The rearrangement joins TRBV7-2 to TRBJ1-6; tentatively, D is TRBD1 (5 bases). The CDR3 consists of 14 residues. Germline CDR1 and CDR2: SGHTA and FQGNSA. V shed 1 base and J shed 7 bases, with 8 bases lying between them. The CDR3 sequence: CASSLVRANSPLHF. The CDR3 DNA is TGTGCCAGCAGCTTAGTCAGGGCAAATTCACCCCTCCACTTT.

The chain is built from TRBV6-5 and TRBJ2-1; D perhaps matches TRBD1 (6 bases). Deletions cut 6 bases from V and 1 base from J, with 7 bases between. CDR1 is MNHEY and CDR2 is SVGAGI in the germline V gene. The CDR3 is 13 residues long. CDR3 residues: CASSGQSYNEQFF. CDR3 coding DNA: TGTGCCAGCAGCGGACAGTCCTACAATGAGCAGTTCTTC.

The chain has TRBV18 and TRBJ1-4, with 7 bases matching TRBD1. CDR3 length equals 15 residues. The V gene's germline CDR1 is KGHSH and CDR2 LQKENI. V lost 6 bases, J lost 4 bases, and 8 bases stayed unmatched. The CDR3, as DNA: TGTGCCAGCTCGCTCGCGGGACAGTATAATGAAAAACTGTTTTTT. Amino acid sequence: CASSLAGQYNEKLFF.

This clone was observed a handful of times. The V call is TRBV11-3, the J call TRBJ2-5; D remains ambiguous. Trimming shortened V by 3 bases and J by 5 bases, and 10 bases separated the two germline ends. The CDR3 covers 13 residues. Germline V lookup: CDR1 SGHNT, CDR2 YENEEA. The CDR3 nucleotides read TGTGCCAGCAGCTTCAATCCCGGGGAGACCCAGTACTTC. Protein sequence: CASSFNPGETQYF.

This clone has a handful of counts. The rearrangement uses TRBV2 and TRBJ2-5, with D unclear. CDR1 SNHLY and CDR2 FYNNEI come from the germline V gene. Trimming removed 1 base from V and 4 bases from J, with 1 base in between. This CDR3 comprises 11 residues. The CDR3 DNA follows: TGTGCCAGCAGTGAAGTAGAGACCCAGTACTTC. Translation: CASSEVETQYF.

This clone was recorded a few times. The gene calls are TRBV28 and TRBJ2-7, with 8 bases identical to TRBD1. The J segment lost 1 base and the V segment lost 5 bases, leaving 19 bases of the junction unmatched. There are 19 residues in the CDR3. Germline V gene lookup returns CDR1 MDHEN and CDR2 SYDVKM. CDR3 DNA: TGTGCCAGCAGTCTAGAGCACCGGACAGGGAAATATCGGTCCTACGAGCAGTACTTC. Protein: CASSLEHRTGKYRSYEQYF.

The rearrangement joins TRBV10-2 to TRBJ1-1; 7 nucleotides align to TRBD1. The V segment lost 7 bases and the J segment 4 bases; nucleotides outside the gene matches: 6. The CDR3 consists of 13 residues. Germline assignment: CDR1 WSHSY and CDR2 SAAADI. The CDR3 protein is CASTPGGGTEAFF. In nucleotides, the CDR3 is TGCGCCAGCACCCCAGGGGGGGGCACTGAAGCTTTCTTT.

V and J are TRBV4-2 and TRBJ2-1; D gene unclear. The germline gives CDR1 LGHNA, CDR2 YNFKEQ. The CDR3 runs to 15 residues. Trimming removed 1 base from V and 4 bases from J, with 11 bases in between. CDR3 residues: CASSQAKLRYNEQFF. CDR3 coding DNA: TGTGCCAGCAGCCAAGCTAAACTCCGTTACAATGAGCAGTTCTTC.

The J gene is TRBJ1-1, the V gene TRBV11-3; D is uncertain. The germline V gene has CDR1 SGHNT and CDR2 YENEEA. CDR3 size: 11 residues. Trimming removed 1 base at V and 6 bases at J, with 3 bases between. CDR3 coding DNA: TGTGCCAGCAGCTTAGGTGCTGAAGCTTTCTTT. It is translated as CASSLGAEAFF. Full variable domain (outside the CDR3, taken from reference TRBV11-3 and TRBJ1-1): EAGVVQSPRYKIIEKKQPVAFWCNPISGHNTLYWYLQNLGQGPELLIRYENEEAVDDSQLPKDRFSAERLKGVDSTLKIQPAELGDSAVYLCASSLGAEAFFGQGTRLTVV.

The gene calls are TRBV27 and TRBJ2-3, with D unresolved. The germline gives CDR1 MNHEY, CDR2 SMNVEV (reference sequence). The CDR3 loop spans 13 amino acids. V lost 5 bases, J lost 1 base, and 7 bases lay in between. CDR3 DNA sequence: TGTGCCAGCAGTCAAGAGGGCACAGATACGCAGTATTTT. Its translation: CASSQEGTDTQYF.

The chain uses TRBV6-1 and TRBJ2-2; 11 positions match TRBD2. Germline trimming cut 9 bases from V and 4 bases from J; bases unmatched to any gene: 4. Germline V gene data show CDR1 as MNHNS and CDR2 as SASEGT. The CDR3 extends over 14 amino acids. As DNA, the CDR3 is TGTGCCAGTTTCCTAGCGGGAGGCACCGGGGAGCTGTTTTTT. The encoded protein is CASFLAGGTGELFF.

A single count supports this clone. The rearrangement joins TRBV7-8 to TRBJ1-1; tentative D call: TRBD1 (6 bases). Germline V gene sequence: CDR1 SGHVS, CDR2 FQNEAQ. Deletions cut 5 bases from V and 1 base from J, with 17 bases between. The CDR3 contains 16 residues. CDR3 protein: CASSPLGGSRNTEAFF. The CDR3 nucleotides read TGTGCCAGCAGCCCACTGGGGGGCTCGAGGAACACTGAAGCTTTCTTT.

This sequence joins TRBV9 and TRBJ2-1; 8 bases match TRBD2. Germline V gene lookup returns CDR1 SGDLS and CDR2 YYNGEE. The V gene end was trimmed by 2 bases and the J gene end by 7 bases; junction bases not matched to a gene: 8. This CDR3 contains 15 residues. CDR3 coding DNA: TGTGCCAGCAGCGTTTCCACCGGGGGGGGGAATGAGCAGTTCTTC. Amino acid sequence: CASSVSTGGGNEQFF.

The chain links TRBV5-1 to TRBJ2-1, with a possible D match to TRBD2 (5 bases). The V end lost 0 bases, the J end lost 6 bases, and 13 bases lay between the germline ends. Germline V lookup: CDR1 SGHRS, CDR2 YFSETQ. The CDR3 spans 15 residues. The CDR3 sequence: CASSLGTPGVNEQFF. CDR3 sequence (DNA): TGCGCCAGCAGCTTGGGGACCCCCGGGGTCAATGAGCAGTTCTTC.